The text below deals with one T cell receptor (beta chain). Original handling: It was from reference gene primer amplification that nucleated cell counts were estimated. The assay was immunoSEQ multiplex PCR, and TCRdb's table has in-frame clones only and misses some. V and J calls and clone size are as listed in that table; D and trimming were resolved from the DNA. The top ten clones hold around 2.3% of a sample with about 130,000 clones, roughly 90% of them seen once. This entry comes from a study of blood T cell repertoires in COVID-19. Individuals aged about 18 to 90 years were recruited from some 26 US areas. Clinical history reported by participants formed the basis on which cohorts were assigned. Recovery meant two consecutive negative NP/OP PCR tests, professional clearance, or resolved symptoms. Deletions cut 5 bases from V and 1 base from J, with 11 bases between. Germline assignment: CDR1 LNHDA and CDR2 SQIVND (reference sequence). This CDR3 comprises 14 residues.

The V gene is TRBV19, the J gene TRBJ1-1; no clear D. Sequencing was done on a sample of PBMCs or T cells enriched from blood (not recorded which). The sequence derives from a woman in her fifties or sixties who had recovered from COVID-19. The CDR3 here is CASSVMMANTEAFF. The CDR3 DNA reads TGTGCCAGTAGTGTGATGATGGCGAACACTGAAGCTTTCTTT.